The 17 T cell receptor beta chains listed next were all sequenced from one sample in a study of blood T cell repertoires in COVID-19. Method: immunoSEQ multiplex PCR; TCRdb's copy keeps in-frame clones and lacks some. The table includes tens of thousands of clones, 80% to 90% detected once. Sequences were obtained from peripheral blood. The source of these receptors is a man in his 60s with acute or convalescent COVID-19.

The chain combines TRBV5-1 with TRBJ1-1; D perhaps matches TRBD1 (6 bases). Deletions cut 7 bases from V and 2 bases from J, with 24 bases between. Germline CDR1 and CDR2: SGHRS and YFSETQ. The length of the CDR3 is 17 residues. Here the CDR3 reads CASRPSIIQGLNTEAFF. CDR3 nucleotides: TGCGCCAGCCGACCATCGATAATTCAGGGGCTAAACACTGAAGCTTTCTTT.

This clone was seen once. The chain links TRBV10-3 to TRBJ1-1; D might be TRBD1 (5 bases). Per the germline V gene, CDR1 is ENHRY and CDR2 is SYGVKD. V dropped 0 bases and J dropped 0 bases, with 8 bases sitting between them. CDR3 size: 15 residues. CDR3 sequence reads: CAISESDRMNTEAFF. The CDR3, as DNA: TGTGCCATCAGTGAGTCCGACAGAATGAACACTGAAGCTTTCTTT.

This clone came up once. The chain is built from TRBV2 and TRBJ1-2; unclear D gene. Germline assignment: CDR1 SNHLY and CDR2 FYNNEI. CDR3 length: 13 residues. V lost 3 bases and J 2 bases, leaving 7 bases between the germline ends. The CDR3 protein is CASSDGSNYGYTF. The CDR3 DNA reads TGTGCCAGCAGTGATGGTAGCAACTATGGCTACACCTTC.

V gene TRBV27 combines with J gene TRBJ2-1, with 14 bases fitting TRBD2. There are 23 residues in the CDR3. Unmatched junction bases numbered 21, after V lost 2 bases and J lost 3 bases. Germline V gene data show CDR1 as MNHEY and CDR2 as SMNVEV (reference sequence). The CDR3 loop is CASSLKVAGRGLAGGPNYNEQFF. The CDR3 region has the DNA TGTGCCAGCAGTTTAAAAGTGGCTGGCCGCGGACTAGCGGGGGGTCCAAACTACAATGAGCAGTTCTTC.

The genes are TRBV2 and TRBJ2-1, with 8 bases lining up with TRBD1. The V gene end was trimmed by 4 bases and the J gene end by 7 bases; junction bases not matched to a gene: 3. The CDR3 is 13 amino acids. Germline CDR1 and CDR2: SNHLY and FYNNEI. The CDR3 sequence: CASSGNRGNEQFF. The DNA of the CDR3 is TGTGCCAGCAGTGGCAACAGGGGGAATGAGCAGTTCTTC.

CDR3 sequence: CASSSPGQGARNTQYF. CDR3 in DNA: TGTGCCAGCAGTTCCCCGGGACAGGGGGCGAGAAATACGCAGTATTTT. The rearrangement uses TRBV27 and TRBJ2-3; 12 nucleotides align to TRBD1. Trimming cost V 4 bases and J 7 bases; bases outside gene matches: 9. Germline-derived CDR1 and CDR2 are MNHEY and SMNVEV (reference sequence). CDR3 length equals 16 residues.

This chain connects TRBV27 to TRBJ2-2; 9 bases are shared with TRBD2. J lost 7 bases, V lost 6 bases, and 6 bases had no gene match. In germline, CDR1 is MNHEY, CDR2 SMNVEV (reference sequence). The CDR3 runs to 14 residues. CDR3: CASSRGGAVGELFF. CDR3 nucleotides: TGTGCCAGCAGCCGCGGGGGGGCGGTCGGGGAGCTGTTTTTT.

The count of this clone is one. The rearrangement joins TRBV5-4 to TRBJ2-3, with 9 bases matching TRBD2. The CDR3 consists of 15 residues. Germline V gene sequence: CDR1 SGHNT, CDR2 YYREEE (reference sequence). V dropped 0 bases and J dropped 2; count of bases not matched to a gene: 1. DNA of the CDR3: TGTGCCAGCAGCTTGGGACTAGCGGACACAGATACGCAGTATTTT. Amino acids: CASSLGLADTDTQYF.

V usage is TRBV10-3 and J usage is TRBJ2-1; 7 bases agree with TRBD2. The length of the CDR3 is 12 residues. Germline V CDR1 and CDR2: ENHRY, SYGVKD. J lost 9 bases, V lost 7 bases, and 6 bases had no gene match. DNA of the CDR3: TGTGCCATCAAGAGGGAGGGTAGTGAGCAGTTCTTC. As protein: CAIKREGSEQFF.

The genes are TRBV2 and TRBJ1-2; D gene uncertain. V gave up 8 bases and J gave up 4 bases, with 14 bases separating them. The CDR3 length is 13 residues. Germline CDR1 reads SNHLY; CDR2 reads FYNNEI. CDR3 nucleotide sequence: TGTGCCAGCGGCGGAACTTTGACCTATGGCTACACCTTC. Translating it yields CASGGTLTYGYTF. The variable domain in full, with the rest retrieved from reference TRBV2 and TRBJ1-2, is EPEVTQTPSHQVTQMGQEVILRCVPISNHLYFYWYRQILGQKVEFLVSFYNNEISEKSEIFDDQFSVERPDGSNFTLKIRSTKLEDSAMYFCASGGTLTYGYTFGSGTRLTVV.

The DNA for the CDR3 is TGTGCCAGCAGTGTTCAGGGGAAAAGGGAGACCCAGTACTTC. Translation: CASSVQGKRETQYF. The V and J genes are TRBV2 and TRBJ2-5; D possibly corresponds to TRBD1 (6 bases). This CDR3 contains 14 residues. V was pared by 4 bases and J by 5 bases, with 14 bases between. CDR1 and CDR2 from the germline V gene are SNHLY and FYNNEI.

Written as DNA, the CDR3 is TGTGCCAGCAGACCGACAGGGTCGAGCAATCAGCCCCAGCATTTT. Its protein is CASRPTGSSNQPQHF. V usage is TRBV6-5 and J usage is TRBJ1-5; 7 positions agree with TRBD1. V trimming: 6 bases; J trimming: 1 base; junction bases outside the gene matches: 6. There are 15 residues in the CDR3. Germline CDR1 is MNHEY and CDR2 is SVGAGI.

The V call is TRBV15, the J call TRBJ2-1, with TRBD1 identical over 8 bases. The CDR3 is 16 residues long. Germline V gene data show CDR1 as LNHNV and CDR2 as YYDKDF (reference sequence). V shed 3 bases, J shed 4 bases, and the junction held 8 bases outside the gene matches. The CDR3 nucleotides are TGTGCCACCAGCAGGGAATCCGGGACAGGATACAATGAGCAGTTCTTC. It specifies CATSRESGTGYNEQFF. Full variable domain (rest looked up from reference TRBV15 and TRBJ2-1): DAMVIQNPRYQVTQFGKPVTLSCSQTLNHNVMYWYQQKSSQAPKLLFHYYDKDFNNEADTPDNFQSRRPNTSFCFLDIRSPGLGDTAMYLCATSRESGTGYNEQFFGPGTRLTVL.

The rearrangement uses TRBV6-5 and TRBJ1-3; 7 nucleotides align to TRBD1. Germline CDR1 and CDR2: MNHEY and SVGAGI. V dropped 7 bases and J dropped 6; count of bases not matched to a gene: 6. The CDR3 consists of 13 residues. CDR3 DNA: TGTGCCAGCAATACAGGGGCACTAAACACCATATATTTT. Amino acid sequence: CASNTGALNTIYF.

The chain employs TRBV2 and TRBJ2-6; 11 nucleotides align to TRBD1. CDR1 and CDR2 (germline): SNHLY, FYNNEI. This CDR3 is 21 amino acids long. With V trimmed by 6 bases and J by 1 base, 17 bases remained unmatched. CDR3 coding DNA: TGTGCCAGCAGAAGGCATGCTGGACAGGGGGCGAAGATATCTGGGGCCAACGTCCTGACTTTC. It is translated as CASRRHAGQGAKISGANVLTF.

This sequence joins TRBV7-2 and TRBJ2-3; 9 bases are a match to TRBD2. The germline V gene has CDR1 SGHTA and CDR2 FQGNSA. CDR3 length: 14 amino acids. V lost 1 base to trimming and J lost 6 bases; unmatched junction nucleotides: 2. CDR3 DNA: TGTGCCAGCAGCTTAGGCGGACTAGCGGATACGCAGTATTTT. This sequence encodes CASSLGGLADTQYF.

This clone was seen only once. The CDR3 loop reads CASSLSDRGSEQYV. The CDR3 nucleotides are TGTGCCAGCAGTCTCTCGGACAGGGGCTCCGAGCAGTACGTC. This rearrangement joins TRBV27 to TRBJ2-7; 9 bases match TRBD1. This CDR3 has 14 amino acids. Germline CDR1 MNHEY, CDR2 SMNVEV (reference sequence). The ends lost 5 bases at V and 6 bases at J; junction bases unmatched: 8.